The 7 T cell receptor beta chains in this list originate from one sample, sequenced in a study of graft-versus-host responses after intestinal transplantation. These receptors lack a known antigen. Profiled with immunoSEQ multiplex PCR; TCRdb holds only in-frame clones, not every one. The sample carries about 110,000 clones, 85% to 95% recorded once. Sequenced material: unstimulated CD8+ T cells sorted from spleen or lymph node cells, taken before intestinal transplant. Source of these receptors: a human donor who received an intestinal transplant.

The V gene is TRBV7-9, the J gene TRBJ1-5, with 7 bases that match TRBD1. Trimming at V came to 5 bases and at J to 2 bases, leaving 3 bases not matched to a gene. CDR3 length: 14 amino acids. From germline, CDR1 is SEHNR and CDR2 FQNEAQ (reference sequence). CDR3 in DNA: TGTGCCAGCAGCGGTACAGGGGGCAATCAGCCCCAGCATTTT. Protein sequence: CASSGTGGNQPQHF.

Only one count was recorded for this clone. CDR3 sequence reads: CASSVSGGGMNTEAFF. The DNA of the CDR3 is TGTGCCAGCAGCGTGAGTGGAGGGGGAATGAACACTGAAGCTTTCTTT. V is TRBV9 and J is TRBJ1-1, with a possible D match to TRBD1 (6 bases). This CDR3 comprises 16 residues. Trimming removed 2 bases from V and 0 bases from J, with 14 bases in between. Germline assignment: CDR1 SGDLS and CDR2 YYNGEE. The variable domain in full, with the rest retrieved from reference TRBV9 and TRBJ1-1, is DSGVTQTPKHLITATGQRVTLRCSPRSGDLSVYWYQQSLDQGLQFLIQYYNGEERAKGNILERFSAQQFPDLHSELNLSSLELGDSALYFCASSVSGGGMNTEAFFGQGTRLTVV.

Here the CDR3 DNA reads TGTGCCAGCAGCTTGATCCAGGGGGTCGCTGAAGCTTTCTTT. Translating gives CASSLIQGVAEAFF. This rearrangement joins TRBV5-6 to TRBJ1-1, with 7 positions matching TRBD1. Trimming removed 1 base from V and 6 bases from J; junction bases left unmatched: 6. The germline gives CDR1 SGHDT, CDR2 YYEEEE. CDR3 length: 14 residues.

This clone was picked up one time. J is TRBJ2-3 and V is TRBV4-1; perhaps D is TRBD1 or TRBD2 (5 bases each). With 0 bases removed from V and 4 bases from J, the gap between germline ends came to 14 bases. The CDR3 is 16 amino acids. CDR1 and CDR2 from the germline V gene are MGHRA and YSYEKL. For the CDR3, the DNA is TGCGCCAGCAGCCAAGATTCGGGAAGAGGGGCAGATACGCAGTATTTT. Translation: CASSQDSGRGADTQYF.

The chain combines TRBV28 with TRBJ2-1; D remains unclear. The CDR3 totals 11 residues. Per the germline V gene, CDR1 is MDHEN and CDR2 is SYDVKM. Trimming took 3 bases from V and 3 from J, leaving 0 bases between them. DNA of the CDR3: TGTGCCAGCAGTTTCTACAATGAGCAGTTCTTC. It codes for CASSFYNEQFF.

V gene TRBV7-9 combines with J gene TRBJ2-3; D perhaps matches TRBD2 (6 bases). CDR1 is SEHNR and CDR2 is FQNEAQ in the germline V gene (reference sequence). V was trimmed by 1 base and J by 4 bases, leaving 12 bases between them. The CDR3 loop spans 15 amino acids. The CDR3 region has the DNA TGTGCCAGCAGCTTAGAGTTTTCTAGCGCAGATACGCAGTATTTT. Amino acids: CASSLEFSSADTQYF. Complete variable domain (other parts from reference TRBV7-9 and TRBJ2-3): DTGVSQNPRHKITKRGQNVTFRCDPISEHNRLYWYRQTLGQGPEFLTYFQNEAQLEKSRLLSDRFSAERPKGSFSTLEIQRTEQGDSAMYLCASSLEFSSADTQYFGPGTRLTVL.

The gene calls are TRBV7-2 and TRBJ2-7; 8 bases fit TRBD2. The junction had 6 bases not matched to a gene; V was cut back by 0 bases and J by 5 bases. Per germline, CDR1 SGHTA and CDR2 FQGNSA. This CDR3 is 15 amino acids long. The CDR3 region has the DNA TGTGCCAGCAGCTTAGCGGAAGCGGGAGTGGACGAGCAGTACTTC. Its translation is CASSLAEAGVDEQYF.